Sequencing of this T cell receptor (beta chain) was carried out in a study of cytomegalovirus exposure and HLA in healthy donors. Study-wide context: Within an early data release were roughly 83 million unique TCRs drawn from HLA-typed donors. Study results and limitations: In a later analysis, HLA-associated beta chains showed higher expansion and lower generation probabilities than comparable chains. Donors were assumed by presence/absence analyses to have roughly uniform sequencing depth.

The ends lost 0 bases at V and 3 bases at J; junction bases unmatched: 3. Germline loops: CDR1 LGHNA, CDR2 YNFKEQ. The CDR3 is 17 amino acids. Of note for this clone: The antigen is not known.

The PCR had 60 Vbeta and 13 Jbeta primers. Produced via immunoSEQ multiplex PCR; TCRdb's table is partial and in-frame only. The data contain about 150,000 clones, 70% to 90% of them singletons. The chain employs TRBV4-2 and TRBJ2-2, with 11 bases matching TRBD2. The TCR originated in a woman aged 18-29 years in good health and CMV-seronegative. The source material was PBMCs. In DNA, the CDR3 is TGTGCCAGCAGCCAAGAACTAGCGGGAGCGCACACCGGGGAGCTGTTTTTT. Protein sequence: CASSQELAGAHTGELFF.